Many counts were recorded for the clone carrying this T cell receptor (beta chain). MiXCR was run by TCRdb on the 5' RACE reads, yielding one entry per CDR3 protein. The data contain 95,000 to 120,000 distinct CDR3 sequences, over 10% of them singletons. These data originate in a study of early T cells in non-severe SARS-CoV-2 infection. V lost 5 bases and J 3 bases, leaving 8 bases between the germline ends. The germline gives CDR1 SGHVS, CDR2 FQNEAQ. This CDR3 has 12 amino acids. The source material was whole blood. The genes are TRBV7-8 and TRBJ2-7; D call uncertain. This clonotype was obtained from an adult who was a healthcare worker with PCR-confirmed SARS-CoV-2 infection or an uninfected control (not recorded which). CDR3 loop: CASSHELYEQYF. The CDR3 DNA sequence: TGTGCCAGCAGCCACGAGCTCTACGAGCAGTACTTC.